This T cell receptor (beta chain) was identified in a study of tumor and adjacent non-tumor tissue in lung cancer. Overall study: On average, productive TCRbeta reads reached about 4 million per sample. General study points: In normal lung, the top 100 clones were significantly more dominant than in tumor. Significantly higher TCR diversity was found in tumor than normal lung. Higher tumor TCR diversity was associated with shorter survival.

TCRbeta libraries were built with three rounds of nested PCR, modified from ARM-PCR. TCRdb redid the calling of the multiplex PCR reads with MiXCR, one entry per CDR3 protein. The data hold roughly 75,000 distinct CDR3 sequences, with 80% to 90% observed a single time. Trimming cost V 7 bases and J 1 base, with 7 bases left between them. The CDR3 consists of 12 residues. In germline, CDR1 is MDHEN, CDR2 SYDVKM. Regarding this clonotype: What it binds is unknown.

This sample's RNA came from whole unsorted tissue. This non-tumor lung sample came from over 3 cm beyond the tumor edge. The gene calls are TRBV28 and TRBJ2-5; D gene uncertain. The specimen was distant non-tumor lung tissue. This TCR came from a man in his 60s with non-small cell lung cancer. CDR3 region: CASNRSQETQYF. In DNA form, the CDR3 reads TGTGCCAGCAACCGCAGCCAAGAGACCCAGTACTTC.